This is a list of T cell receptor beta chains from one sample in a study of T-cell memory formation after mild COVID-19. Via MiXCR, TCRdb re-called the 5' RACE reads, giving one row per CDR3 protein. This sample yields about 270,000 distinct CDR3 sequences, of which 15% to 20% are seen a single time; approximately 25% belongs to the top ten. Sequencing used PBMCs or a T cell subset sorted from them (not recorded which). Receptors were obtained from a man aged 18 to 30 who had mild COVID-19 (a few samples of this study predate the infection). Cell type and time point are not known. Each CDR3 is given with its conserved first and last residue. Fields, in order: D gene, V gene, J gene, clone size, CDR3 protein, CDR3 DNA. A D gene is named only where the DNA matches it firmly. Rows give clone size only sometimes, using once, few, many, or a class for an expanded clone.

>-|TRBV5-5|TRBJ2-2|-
CASTGTTDTGELFF
TGTGCCAGCACCGGGACGACCGACACCGGGGAGCTGTTTTTT
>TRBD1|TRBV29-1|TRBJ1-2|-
CSVKQGYGYTF
TGCAGCGTTAAACAGGGGTATGGCTACACCTTC
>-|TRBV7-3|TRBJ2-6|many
CASSSGLSGANVLTF
TGTGCCAGCAGCTCGGGTCTCTCTGGGGCCAACGTCCTGACTTTC
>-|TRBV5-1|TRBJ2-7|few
CASSWGDIAYEQYF
TGCGCCAGCAGCTGGGGGGACATAGCCTACGAGCAGTACTTC
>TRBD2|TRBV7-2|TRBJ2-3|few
CASSFPSGTSGSADTQYF
TGTGCCAGCAGCTTTCCCTCCGGGACTAGCGGGTCCGCAGATACGCAGTATTTT
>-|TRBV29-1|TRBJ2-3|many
CSVTGQGPGTDTQYF
TGCAGCGTCACGGGGCAGGGGCCTGGCACAGATACGCAGTATTTT
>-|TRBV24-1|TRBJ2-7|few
CATSDFHGSSYEQYF
TGTGCCACCAGTGATTTCCACGGGAGTTCCTACGAGCAGTACTTC
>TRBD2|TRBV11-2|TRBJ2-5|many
CASSLASGQETQYF
TGTGCCAGCAGCTTAGCTAGCGGCCAAGAGACCCAGTACTTC
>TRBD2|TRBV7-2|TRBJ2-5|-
CASSPWTRPQETQYF
TGTGCCAGCAGCCCTTGGACTAGACCTCAAGAGACCCAGTACTTC
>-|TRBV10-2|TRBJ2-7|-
CASSELQTYEQYF
TGCGCCAGCAGTGAGCTGCAGACCTACGAGCAGTACTTC
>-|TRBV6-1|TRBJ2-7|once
CASSEGLEQYF
TGTGCCAGCAGTGAGGGACTTGAGCAGTACTTC
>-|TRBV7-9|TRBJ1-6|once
CASSSSGAINSPLHF
TGTGCCAGCAGCTCCTCGGGGGCAATTAATTCACCCCTCCACTTT
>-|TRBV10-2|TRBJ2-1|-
CASSDVVGGRNEQFF
TGCGCCAGCAGTGATGTAGTGGGGGGGCGCAATGAGCAGTTCTTC
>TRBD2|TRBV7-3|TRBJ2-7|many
CASSSRLAGRSSYEQYF
TGTGCCAGCAGCTCCCGACTAGCGGGGCGAAGCTCCTACGAGCAGTACTTC
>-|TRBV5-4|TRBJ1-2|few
CASSLAPGDGYTF
TGTGCCAGCAGCTTGGCGCCAGGGGATGGCTACACCTTC
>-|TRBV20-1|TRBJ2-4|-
CSAGGQNIQYF
TGCAGTGCCGGGGGACAAAACATTCAGTACTTC
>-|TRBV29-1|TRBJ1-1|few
CSVKGGANTEAFF
TGCAGCGTTAAGGGAGGAGCGAACACTGAAGCTTTCTTT